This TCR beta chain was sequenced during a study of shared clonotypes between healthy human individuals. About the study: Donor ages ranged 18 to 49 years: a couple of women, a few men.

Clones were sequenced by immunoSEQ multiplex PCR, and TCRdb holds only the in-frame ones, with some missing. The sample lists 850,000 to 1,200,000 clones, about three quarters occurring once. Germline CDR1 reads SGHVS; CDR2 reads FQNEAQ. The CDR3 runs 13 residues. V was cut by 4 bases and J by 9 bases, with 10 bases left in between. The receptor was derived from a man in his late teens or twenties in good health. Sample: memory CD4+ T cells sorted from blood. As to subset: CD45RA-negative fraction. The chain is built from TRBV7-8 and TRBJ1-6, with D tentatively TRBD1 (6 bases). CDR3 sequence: CASSSTGFSPLHF. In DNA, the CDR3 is TGTGCCAGCAGCTCTACAGGGTTTTCACCCCTCCACTTT. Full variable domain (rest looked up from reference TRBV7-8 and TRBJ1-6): GAGVSQSPRYKVAKRGQDVALRCDPISGHVSLFWYQQALGQGPEFLTYFQNEAQLDKSGLPSDRFFAERPEGSVSTLKIQRTQQEDSAVYLCASSSTGFSPLHFGNGTRLTVT.